Shown below are 9 T cell receptor beta chains from a single sample sequenced in a study of identical twins. Each CDR3 protein gets one entry after TCRdb re-called the 5' RACE reads with MiXCR. Of around 530,000 distinct CDR3 sequences listed, 12% to 15% are singletons. Another study also made use of these data, one on yellow fever vaccine responses in identical twins.

The material sequenced was CD4+ T cells sorted from blood. These receptors were collected from a woman younger than 30 in good health.

The J gene is TRBJ2-6, the V gene TRBV12-5; no reliable D call. V lost 5 bases and J lost 0, with 8 bases in between. Germline lookup yields CDR1 LGHNT and CDR2 FRNRAP. CDR3 length equals 15 residues. The chain's CDR3 is CASGPRSSGANVLTF. CDR3 DNA: TGTGCTAGTGGTCCTCGGAGCTCTGGGGCCAACGTCCTGACTTTC.

This clonotype came up many times. This sequence joins TRBV5-1 and TRBJ2-5; D may be TRBD2 (5 bases). Germline CDR1 is SGHRS and CDR2 is YFSETQ. Trimming stripped 7 bases from V and 0 bases from J, with 16 bases between. The CDR3 has 15 amino acids. The CDR3 region has the DNA TGCGCCAGCTCCCTTGGCGGGCTACACCAAGAGACCCAGTACTTC. Translation: CASSLGGLHQETQYF.

This clonotype has more than one count but fewer than ten. The V call is TRBV20-1, the J call TRBJ2-3; D not resolved. The V gene lost 5 bases and the J gene lost 4 bases, with 10 bases spanning the gap. Per the germline V gene, CDR1 is DFQATT and CDR2 is SNEGSKA (reference sequence). The CDR3 is made up of 12 amino acids. The CDR3 loop is CSAGSGPDTQYF. In DNA form, the CDR3 reads TGCAGTGCTGGCTCAGGCCCAGATACGCAGTATTTT.

This chain connects TRBV20-1 to TRBJ2-7, with TRBD2 matching over 7 bases. CDR1 and CDR2 (germline): DFQATT, SNEGSKA (reference sequence). J was trimmed by 2 bases and V by 8 bases; bases with no gene match: 3. The CDR3 loop spans 11 amino acids. This chain's CDR3 is CSWGGAYEQYF. The CDR3, as DNA: TGCAGTTGGGGGGGGGCCTACGAGCAGTACTTC.

This clonotype was counted only a few times. This chain connects TRBV7-9 to TRBJ2-7; D not certain. Germline V CDR1 and CDR2: SEHNR, FQNEAQ (reference sequence). CDR3 size: 14 residues. V lost 6 bases to trimming and J lost 2 bases, with 14 bases between them. The CDR3 DNA follows: TGTGCCAGCAGATCCAGTATGCTGACCTACGAGCAGTACTTC. Translated: CASRSSMLTYEQYF.

A few counts support this clonotype. The chain employs TRBV20-1 and TRBJ2-1; no definite D call. The CDR3 is 15 residues long. Trimming took off 3 bases at V and 10 bases at J, with 22 bases between the two ends. CDR1 DFQATT and CDR2 SNEGSKA come from the germline V gene (reference sequence). CDR3 nucleotide sequence: TGCAGTGCTAGTCCGACTCTTGGGTCAGGAGTGGAGCAGTTCTTC. Protein sequence: CSASPTLGSGVEQFF.

This clonotype was seen a few times. The rearrangement joins TRBV20-1 to TRBJ2-3; 7 bases map to TRBD2. Germline-derived CDR1 and CDR2 are DFQATT and SNEGSKA (reference sequence). The CDR3 consists of 15 residues. V dropped 1 base and J dropped 0; count of bases not matched to a gene: 4. This CDR3 is CSARVAGVSTDTQYF. The CDR3 region has the DNA TGCAGTGCTAGAGTTGCGGGGGTCAGCACAGATACGCAGTATTTT.

This clonotype was counted a few times. V is TRBV7-9 and J is TRBJ1-1, with D unclear. This CDR3 is built from 14 residues. The germline CDR1 and CDR2 sequences are SEHNR and FQNEAQ (reference sequence). The germline V and J ends were trimmed by 2 bases and 6 bases, with 13 bases remaining between them. The CDR3 coding sequence is TGTGCCAGCAGCTTAATAGTAGATTTGGCTGAAGCTTTCTTT. Encoded protein: CASSLIVDLAEAFF.

In regard to this clonotype: At one end, the junction sequence differs from germline, possibly due to a read error. The chain has TRBV10-3 and TRBJ1-1, with D possibly being TRBD1 (5 bases). The CDR3 spans 13 residues. Per the germline V gene, CDR1 is ENHRY and CDR2 is SYGVKD. The CDR3: CATSGALNTEAFF. For the CDR3, the DNA is TGTGCCACCAGTGGGGCTCTGAACACTGAAGCTTTCTTT.